The rows below give T cell receptor beta chains drawn from one sample of a study of shared clonotypes between healthy human individuals. TCRdb's table, derived via immunoSEQ multiplex PCR, lists solely in-frame clones and lacks some. Among about 2 million clones, 85% to 95% were seen once, and the ten largest hold 0.13%. What was sequenced was naive CD4+ T cells sorted from blood. These receptors were obtained from a man between 18 and 35 years old in good health. The CDR3 runs from the conserved cysteine through the conserved F or W. Each record gives: D gene, J gene, clone size, V gene, CDR3 protein, CDR3 DNA. The D gene is left open where the match is weak. The size of a clone is reported for some rows only, either as once, few or many, or as a class for expanded clones.

D: TRBD2
J: TRBJ2-7
size: .
V: TRBV30
CDR3: CAWSWGLAQQGGQYF
DNA: TGTGCCTGGAGTTGGGGACTAGCGCAACAAGGCGGGCAGTACTTC

D: .
J: TRBJ2-7
size: .
V: TRBV18
CDR3: CASSPPMKQVSYEQYF
DNA: TGTGCCAGCTCACCCCCCATGAAACAGGTTTCCTACGAGCAGTACTTC

D: TRBD1
J: TRBJ2-7
size: .
V: TRBV7-2
CDR3: CASSFGTGRTYEQYF
DNA: TGTGCCAGCAGCTTCGGGACAGGGAGGACCTACGAGCAGTACTTC

D: .
J: TRBJ2-5
size: once
V: TRBV2
CDR3: CASRMTGAGAETQYF
DNA: TGTGCCAGCAGGATGACAGGGGCGGGGGCAGAGACCCAGTACTTC

D: TRBD1
J: TRBJ1-2
size: .
V: TRBV7-9
CDR3: CASSFTGQGLFGYTF
DNA: TGTGCCAGCAGCTTTACGGGACAGGGGCTTTTTGGCTACACCTTC

D: TRBD1
J: TRBJ1-3
size: once
V: TRBV5-1
CDR3: CASSPQGAFGNTIYF
DNA: TGCGCCAGCAGCCCTCAGGGGGCTTTCGGAAACACCATATATTTT

D: .
J: TRBJ1-1
size: .
V: TRBV28
CDR3: CASSSRVNTEAFF
DNA: TGTGCCAGCAGCAGCAGGGTGAACACTGAAGCTTTCTTT

D: .
J: TRBJ1-6
size: .
V: TRBV23-1
CDR3: CASSGRCSPLHF
DNA: TGCGCCAGCAGCGGGCGATGCTCACCCCTCCACTTT

D: .
J: TRBJ2-7
size: .
V: TRBV4-1
CDR3: CASSQDAGPGGYEQYF
DNA: TGCGCCAGCAGCCAGGACGCCGGCCCCGGGGGATACGAGCAGTACTTC

D: .
J: TRBJ2-2
size: .
V: TRBV7-2
CDR3: CASSVGRFANTGELFF
DNA: TGTGCCAGCAGCGTAGGGCGGTTTGCGAACACCGGGGAGCTGTTTTTT

D: TRBD2
J: TRBJ2-7
size: .
V: TRBV7-2
CDR3: CASSSGLVYEQYF
DNA: TGTGCCAGCAGCTCGGGACTAGTCTACGAGCAGTACTTC

D: TRBD2
J: TRBJ2-3
size: .
V: TRBV10-2
CDR3: CASSESWTSGVGTDTQYF
DNA: TGCGCCAGCAGTGAGTCCTGGACTAGCGGAGTCGGCACAGATACGCAGTATTTT

D: TRBD1
J: TRBJ2-1
size: once
V: TRBV5-5
CDR3: CASSFPGQVYNEQFF
DNA: TGTGCCAGCAGCTTCCCGGGACAGGTCTACAATGAGCAGTTCTTC